Listed below are T cell receptor beta chains from one sample, sequenced in a study of T cell repertoires in cytomegalovirus infection. MiXCR was run by TCRdb on the reads, yielding one entry per CDR3 protein. The sample consists of 750,000 to 900,000 distinct CDR3 sequences, about 27% of them appearing once. These receptors lack a known antigen. Sequenced material: cultured CD8+ T cells from PBMCs, taken from culture after CMV antigen stimulation. The receptors originated from a human donor in good health (CMV status not recorded). Some clones in this sample may be carry-over from other donors' samples. Both conserved end residues are part of each CDR3. Fields, in order: J gene, V gene, CDR3 protein.

>TRBJ1-4|TRBV19
CASSMTGYEKLFF
>TRBJ2-1|TRBV27
CASYLAGLQFF
>TRBJ2-5|TRBV10-2
CASRGDSGETQYF
>TRBJ2-1|TRBV7-6
CASSHGPGAIYNEQFF
>TRBJ2-7|TRBV18
CASSLTGGEVSYEQYF
>TRBJ2-3|TRBV14
CASSQGQGVTDTQYF
>TRBJ1-2|TRBV7-9
CASSPPGTYGYTF
>TRBJ1-1|TRBV24-1
CATSDLVNTEAFF
>TRBJ1-6|TRBV4-1
CASSQDEGVNSPLHF
>TRBJ2-1|TRBV4-3
CASSQDGWQGGSEQFF
>TRBJ1-4|TRBV27
CASSARDRVTAENEKLFF
>TRBJ2-1|TRBV20-1
CSARERGQTHNEQFF
>TRBJ1-2|TRBV10-3
CAISGRDGYTF
>TRBJ2-2|TRBV6-2/TRBV6-3
CAILHGELFF
>TRBJ1-5|TRBV12-3/TRBV12-4
CASSLSGTQPQHF
>TRBJ1-1|TRBV12-3/TRBV12-4
CASTAYRDRGLGAEAFF
>TRBJ2-1|TRBV4-1
CASSPTTSSYNEQFF
>TRBJ1-1|TRBV7-6
CATRLGGNTEAFF
>TRBJ1-2|TRBV27
CASSFVGRGYTF
>TRBJ1-4|TRBV6-5
CASGPRSTNEKLFF
>TRBJ2-7|TRBV12-5
CASGWDLDSSYEQYF
>TRBJ1-5|TRBV4-1
CASSQHYRGNQPQHF
>TRBJ1-1|TRBV11-2
CASSLAGIPEAFF
>TRBJ2-2|TRBV6-2/TRBV6-3
CASSYQDPGELFF
>TRBJ2-7|TRBV10-1
CASSESAGAYEQYF
>TRBJ1-2|TRBV19
CASITRAGGLGYTF
>TRBJ2-1|TRBV7-8
CASSFISGGYNEQFF
>TRBJ2-3|TRBV12-3/TRBV12-4
CASSFFTLAGITDTQYF